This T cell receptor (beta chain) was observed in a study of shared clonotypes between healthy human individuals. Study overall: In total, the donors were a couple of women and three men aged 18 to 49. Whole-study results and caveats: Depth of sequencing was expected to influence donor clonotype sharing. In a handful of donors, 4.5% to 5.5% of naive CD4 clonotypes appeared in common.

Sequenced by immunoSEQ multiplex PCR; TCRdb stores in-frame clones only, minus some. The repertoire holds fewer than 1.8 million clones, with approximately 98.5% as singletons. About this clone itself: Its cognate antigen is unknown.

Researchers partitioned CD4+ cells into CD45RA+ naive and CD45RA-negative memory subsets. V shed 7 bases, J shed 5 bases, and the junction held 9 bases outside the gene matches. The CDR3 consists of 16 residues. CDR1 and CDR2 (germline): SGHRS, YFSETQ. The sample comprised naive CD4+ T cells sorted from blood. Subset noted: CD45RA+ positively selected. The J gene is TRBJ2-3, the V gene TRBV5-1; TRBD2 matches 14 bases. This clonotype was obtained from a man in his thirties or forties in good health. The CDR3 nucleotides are TGCGCCAGCGGCCGCACCGGACTAGCGGGGGGAGATACGCAGTATTTT. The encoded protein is CASGRTGLAGGDTQYF.